One and the same sample provided the 5 T cell receptor beta chains below, sequenced in a study of blood T cell repertoires in COVID-19. Method: immunoSEQ multiplex PCR; TCRdb's copy keeps in-frame clones and lacks some. The sample carries 150,000 to 200,000 clones, approximately 83% recorded once. Sequencing used peripheral blood. All receptors come from a man in his sixties or seventies who had recovered from COVID-19.

The V and J genes are TRBV5-1 and TRBJ2-1; no clear D. CDR1 SGHRS and CDR2 YFSETQ come from the germline V gene. The CDR3 is 14 residues long. V lost 0 bases and J 5 bases, leaving 9 bases between the germline ends. The DNA for the CDR3 is TGCGCCAGCAGCTTGGGGCAGAAAAACAATGAGCAGTTCTTC. It yields the protein CASSLGQKNNEQFF.

The rearrangement uses TRBV28 and TRBJ1-1; 11 nucleotides agree with TRBD1. CDR1 is MDHEN and CDR2 is SYDVKM in the germline V gene. This CDR3 is built from 13 residues. The V gene end was trimmed by 7 bases and the J gene end by 3 bases; junction bases not matched to a gene: 1. The CDR3 sequence: CASKGQGDTEAFF. As DNA, the CDR3 is TGTGCCAGCAAGGGACAGGGGGACACTGAAGCTTTCTTT.

This clone turned up a few times. The sample carries other DNA sequences with the same CDR3. The chain uses TRBV11-3 and TRBJ1-1; 9 nucleotides agree with TRBD1. CDR3 size: 14 residues. Unmatched junction bases numbered 4, after V lost 5 bases and J lost 3 bases. Germline CDR1 reads SGHNT; CDR2 reads YENEEA. CDR3 loop: CASSPDRGDTEAFF. The CDR3 nucleotides are TGTGCCAGCAGCCCGGACAGGGGAGACACTGAAGCTTTCTTT.

The J gene is TRBJ1-1, the V gene TRBV21-1; TRBD1 is the table's D call and was not checked against the DNA. TRBV21-1 is listed as a pseudogene. This CDR3 is built from 16 residues. CDR3 nucleotides: TGTGCCAGCAGCAGAACGACCGGGACAATGAACACTGAAGCTTTCTTT. The encoded protein is CASSRTTGTMNTEAFF.

V is TRBV29-1 and J is TRBJ2-3, with 9 nucleotides matching TRBD2. The CDR3 consists of 15 residues. With V trimmed by 4 bases and J by 4 bases, 9 bases remained unmatched. Germline V CDR1 and CDR2: SQVTM, ANQGSEA. The CDR3 region is CSVGNSGSMADTQYF. The CDR3, as DNA: TGCAGCGTTGGCAATAGCGGGAGTATGGCAGATACGCAGTATTTT.